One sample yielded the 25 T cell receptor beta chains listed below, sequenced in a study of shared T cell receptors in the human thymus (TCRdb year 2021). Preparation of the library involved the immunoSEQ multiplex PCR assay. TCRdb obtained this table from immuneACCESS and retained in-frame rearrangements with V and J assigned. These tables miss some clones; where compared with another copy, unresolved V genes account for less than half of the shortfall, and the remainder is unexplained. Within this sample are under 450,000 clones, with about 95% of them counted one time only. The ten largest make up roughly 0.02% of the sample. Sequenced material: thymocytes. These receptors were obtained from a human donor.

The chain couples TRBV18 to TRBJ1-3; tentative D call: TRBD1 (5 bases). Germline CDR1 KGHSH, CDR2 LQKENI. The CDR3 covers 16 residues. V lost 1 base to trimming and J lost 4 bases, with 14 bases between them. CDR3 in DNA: TGTGCCAGCTCACCACGCGGGGGAGAAACGGGAAACACCATATATTTT. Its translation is CASSPRGGETGNTIYF.

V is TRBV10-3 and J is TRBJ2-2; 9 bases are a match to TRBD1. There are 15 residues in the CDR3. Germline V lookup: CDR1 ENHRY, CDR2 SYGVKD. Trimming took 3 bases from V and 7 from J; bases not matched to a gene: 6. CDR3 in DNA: TGTGCCATCAGTGAAGAACAGGGGGCGGGCGGGGAGCTGTTTTTT. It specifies CAISEEQGAGGELFF.

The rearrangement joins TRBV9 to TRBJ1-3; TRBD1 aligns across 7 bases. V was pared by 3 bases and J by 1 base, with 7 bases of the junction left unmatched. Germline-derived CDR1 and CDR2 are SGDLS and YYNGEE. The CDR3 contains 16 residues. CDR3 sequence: CASSGGQLISGNTIYF. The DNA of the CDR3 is TGTGCCAGCAGCGGGGGACAGCTTATATCTGGAAACACCATATATTTT.

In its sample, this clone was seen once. The CDR3 bases are TGTGCCAGCAGCCTTACAGGGGTATCCTACAATGAGCAGTTCTTC. It is translated as CASSLTGVSYNEQFF. The V and J genes are TRBV7-3 and TRBJ2-1; 7 bases are shared with TRBD1. Germline trimming cut 5 bases from V and 1 base from J; bases unmatched to any gene: 5. Germline V gives CDR1 SGHTA, CDR2 FQGTGA. The CDR3 consists of 15 residues. Using reference TRBV7-3 and TRBJ2-1 for the parts outside the CDR3, the full variable domain is GAGVSQTPSNKVTEKGKYVELRCDPISGHTALYWYRQSLGQGPEFLIYFQGTGAADDSGLPNDRFFAVRPEGSVSTLKIQRTERGDSAVYLCASSLTGVSYNEQFFGPGTRLTVL.

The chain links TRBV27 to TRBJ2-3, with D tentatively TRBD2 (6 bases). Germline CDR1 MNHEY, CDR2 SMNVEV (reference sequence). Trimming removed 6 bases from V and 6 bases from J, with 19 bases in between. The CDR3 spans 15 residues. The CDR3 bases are TGTGCCAGCAGCCTCGGGACTCCTAGGGTCGATACGCAGTATTTT. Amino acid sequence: CASSLGTPRVDTQYF.

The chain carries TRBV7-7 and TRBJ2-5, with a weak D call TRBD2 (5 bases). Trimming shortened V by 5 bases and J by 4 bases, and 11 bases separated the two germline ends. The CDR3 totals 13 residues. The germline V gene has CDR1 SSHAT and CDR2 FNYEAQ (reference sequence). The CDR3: CASSPTRGETQYF. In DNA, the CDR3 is TGTGCCAGCAGCCCCACTAGAGGAGAGACCCAGTACTTC.

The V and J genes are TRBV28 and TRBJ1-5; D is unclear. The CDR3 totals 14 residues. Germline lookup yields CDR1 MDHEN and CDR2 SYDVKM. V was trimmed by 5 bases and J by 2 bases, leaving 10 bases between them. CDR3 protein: CASSPRIGNQPQHF. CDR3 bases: TGTGCCAGCAGTCCACGGATCGGCAATCAGCCCCAGCATTTT. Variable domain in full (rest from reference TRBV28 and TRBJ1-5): DVKVTQSSRYLVKRTGEKVFLECVQDMDHENMFWYRQDPGLGLRLIYFSYDVKMKEKGDIPEGYSVSREKKERFSLILESASTNQTSMYLCASSPRIGNQPQHFGDGTRLSIL.

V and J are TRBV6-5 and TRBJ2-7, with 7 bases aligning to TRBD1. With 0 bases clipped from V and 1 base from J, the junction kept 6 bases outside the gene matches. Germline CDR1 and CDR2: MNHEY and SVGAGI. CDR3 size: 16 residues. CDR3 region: CASSYSFRQGSYEQYF. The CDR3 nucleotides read TGTGCCAGCAGTTACTCGTTTCGACAGGGATCCTACGAGCAGTACTTC.

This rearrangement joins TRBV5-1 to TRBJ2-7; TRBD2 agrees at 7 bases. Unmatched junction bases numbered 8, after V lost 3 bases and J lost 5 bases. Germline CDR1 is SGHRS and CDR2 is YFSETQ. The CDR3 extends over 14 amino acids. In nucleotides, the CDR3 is TGCGCCAGCAGCTGGGAGGGAGGGCCACACGAGCAGTACTTC. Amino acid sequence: CASSWEGGPHEQYF.

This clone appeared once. The CDR3 sequence is CASSFCREKIDTQYF. The CDR3 DNA is TGCGCCAGCAGCTTCTGTCGGGAGAAGATAGATACGCAGTATTTT. V usage is TRBV5-1 and J usage is TRBJ2-3; D may be TRBD2 (6 bases). Between the trimmed V and J ends, which lost 2 bases and 5 bases, there was a span of 15 bases. Germline V gene data show CDR1 as SGHRS and CDR2 as YFSETQ. CDR3 size: 15 residues.

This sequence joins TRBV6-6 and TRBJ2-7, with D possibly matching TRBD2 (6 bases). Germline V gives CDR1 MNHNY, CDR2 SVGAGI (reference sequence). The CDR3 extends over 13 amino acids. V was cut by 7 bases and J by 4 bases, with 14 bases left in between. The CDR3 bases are TGTGCCAGCACCCCCCTGGCGGGGTACGAGCAGTACTTC. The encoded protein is CASTPLAGYEQYF.

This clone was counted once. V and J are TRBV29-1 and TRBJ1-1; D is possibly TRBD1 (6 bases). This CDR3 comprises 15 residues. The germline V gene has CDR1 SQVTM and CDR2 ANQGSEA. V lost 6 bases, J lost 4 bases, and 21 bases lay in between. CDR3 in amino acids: CSVSPNTGWITEAFF. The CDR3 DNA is TGCAGCGTCAGCCCTAATACAGGGTGGATCACTGAAGCTTTCTTT. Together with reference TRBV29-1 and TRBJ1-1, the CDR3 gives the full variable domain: SAVISQKPSRDICQRGTSLTIQCQVDSQVTMMFWYRQQPGQSLTLIATANQGSEATYESGFVIDKFPISRPNLTFSTLTVSNMSPEDSSIYLCSVSPNTGWITEAFFGQGTRLTVV.

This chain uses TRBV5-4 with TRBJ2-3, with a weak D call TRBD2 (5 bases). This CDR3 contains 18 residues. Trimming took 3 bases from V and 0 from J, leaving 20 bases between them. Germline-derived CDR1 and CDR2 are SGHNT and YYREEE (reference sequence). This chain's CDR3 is CASSSQAMSGPSTDTQYF. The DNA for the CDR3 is TGTGCCAGCAGCTCCCAAGCCATGAGCGGTCCTAGCACAGATACGCAGTATTTT.

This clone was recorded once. The DNA for the CDR3 is TGTGCCAGCAGTCCCCGGAGGAGGGGCCCTGAAAAACTGTTTTTT. The encoded protein is CASSPRRRGPEKLFF. The chain links TRBV2 to TRBJ1-4; TRBD1 is a possible D gene (5 bases). The ends were cut back, 5 bases at V and 7 bases at J, with 17 bases in the middle. This CDR3 spans 15 amino acids. The germline gives CDR1 SNHLY, CDR2 FYNNEI.

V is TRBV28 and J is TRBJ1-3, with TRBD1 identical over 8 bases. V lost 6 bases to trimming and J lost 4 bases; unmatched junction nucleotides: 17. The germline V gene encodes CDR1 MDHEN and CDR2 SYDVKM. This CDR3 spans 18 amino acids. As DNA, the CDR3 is TGTGCCAGCAGACCGAGGGGAGTTGACAGGGGTTCCGGAAACACCATATATTTT. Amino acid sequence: CASRPRGVDRGSGNTIYF.

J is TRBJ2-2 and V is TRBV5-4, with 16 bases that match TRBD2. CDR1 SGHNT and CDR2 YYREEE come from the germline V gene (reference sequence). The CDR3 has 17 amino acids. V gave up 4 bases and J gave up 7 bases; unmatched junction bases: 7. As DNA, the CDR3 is TGTGCCAGCAGCGCCGGGACTAGCGGGAGGGCCGGCGGGGAGCTGTTTTTT. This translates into CASSAGTSGRAGGELFF.

The CDR3 DNA sequence: TGTGCCAGCAGTGAAGGACTTAGCTCCTACGAGCAGTACTTC. This gives the protein CASSEGLSSYEQYF. V and J are TRBV2 and TRBJ2-7, with D unresolved. V lost 1 base and J 0 bases, leaving 7 bases between the germline ends. From germline, CDR1 is SNHLY and CDR2 FYNNEI. The CDR3 loop spans 14 amino acids.

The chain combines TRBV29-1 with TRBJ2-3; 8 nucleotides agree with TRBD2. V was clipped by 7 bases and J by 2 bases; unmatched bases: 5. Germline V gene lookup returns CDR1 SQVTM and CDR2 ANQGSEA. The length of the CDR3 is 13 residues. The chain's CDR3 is CSAGAGVTDTQYF. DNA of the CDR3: TGCAGCGCGGGAGCGGGAGTCACAGATACGCAGTATTTT.

The CDR3 DNA reads TGTGCCAGCTCACCAAGCGGAAGGGAAGGACAGGCTCCGAACACCGGGGAGCTGTTTTTT. This sequence encodes CASSPSGREGQAPNTGELFF. The rearrangement joins TRBV18 to TRBJ2-2, with TRBD1 identical over 7 bases. The germline V gene encodes CDR1 KGHSH and CDR2 LQKENI. The CDR3 runs to 20 residues. V dropped 2 bases and J dropped 0; count of bases not matched to a gene: 15.

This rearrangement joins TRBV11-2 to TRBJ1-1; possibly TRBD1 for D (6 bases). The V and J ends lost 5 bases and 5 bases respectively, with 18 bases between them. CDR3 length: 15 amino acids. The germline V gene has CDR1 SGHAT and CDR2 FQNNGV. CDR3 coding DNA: TGTGCCAGCAGCCACCCGGACAGTTCGTGTACTGAAGCTTTCTTT. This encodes CASSHPDSSCTEAFF.

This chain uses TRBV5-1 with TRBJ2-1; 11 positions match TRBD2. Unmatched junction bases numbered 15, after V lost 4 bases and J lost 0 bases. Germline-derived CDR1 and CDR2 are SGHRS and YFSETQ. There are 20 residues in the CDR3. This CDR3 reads CASSLTPGTSGSSSYNEQFF. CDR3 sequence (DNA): TGCGCCAGCAGCCTAACCCCCGGGACTAGCGGTAGTAGCTCCTACAATGAGCAGTTCTTC.

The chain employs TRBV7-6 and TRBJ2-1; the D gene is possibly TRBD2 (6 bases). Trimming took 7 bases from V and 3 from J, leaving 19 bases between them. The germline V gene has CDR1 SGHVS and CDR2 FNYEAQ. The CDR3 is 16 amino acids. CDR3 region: CASMAGKLANYNEQFF. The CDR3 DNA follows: TGTGCCAGCATGGCAGGGAAGCTAGCGAACTACAATGAGCAGTTCTTC.

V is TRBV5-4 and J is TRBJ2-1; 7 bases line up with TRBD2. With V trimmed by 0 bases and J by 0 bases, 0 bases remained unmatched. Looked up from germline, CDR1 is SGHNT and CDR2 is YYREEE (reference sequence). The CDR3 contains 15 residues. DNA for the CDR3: TGTGCCAGCAGCTTGGGCGGGAGCTCCTACAATGAGCAGTTCTTC. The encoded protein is CASSLGGSSYNEQFF.

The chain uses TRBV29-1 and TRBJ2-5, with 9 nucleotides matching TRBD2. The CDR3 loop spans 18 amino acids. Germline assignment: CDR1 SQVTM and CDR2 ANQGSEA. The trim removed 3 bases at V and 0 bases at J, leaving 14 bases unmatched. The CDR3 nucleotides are TGCAGCGTTGATGGTCTAGCGGGATGTAATTACCACCAAGAGACCCAGTACTTC. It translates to CSVDGLAGCNYHQETQYF.

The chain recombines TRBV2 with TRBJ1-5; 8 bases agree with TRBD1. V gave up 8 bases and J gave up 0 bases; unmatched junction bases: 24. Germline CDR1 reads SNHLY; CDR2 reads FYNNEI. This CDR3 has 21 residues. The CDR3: CASVRPKNRTGTLLSNQPQHF. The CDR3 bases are TGTGCCAGCGTGAGGCCGAAGAATAGGACAGGGACCCTCCTTAGCAATCAGCCCCAGCATTTT.